Listed below are T cell receptor beta chains from one sample, sequenced in a study of cytomegalovirus exposure and HLA in healthy donors. Repertoires were generated with immunoSEQ multiplex PCR, while TCRdb's copy carries only in-frame clones and drops some. This sample yields more than 200,000 clones, of which roughly nine tenths are seen a single time; 12% belongs to the top ten. Material for sequencing was PBMCs. These receptors all come from a man between 18 and 29 years old in good health and CMV-seropositive. CDR3s include the opening cysteine and the closing phenylalanine or tryptophan. A D gene is named only where the DNA matches it firmly. Size is omitted from some rows. Given values are once, few, many or a class for expanded clones.

>NA|TRBJ2-1|TRBV5-4|TRBD1
CASSFVTGGSYNEQFF
TGTGCCAGCAGCTTCGTGACAGGGGGATCCTACAATGAGCAGTTCTTC
>NA|TRBJ1-5|TRBV2|TRBD1
CATKGDRVNQPQHF
TGTGCCACCAAGGGGGACAGGGTCAATCAGCCCCAGCATTTT
>few|TRBJ1-2|TRBV19|NA
CASSISWTDYGYTF
TGTGCCAGTAGTATATCCTGGACGGACTATGGCTACACCTTC
>NA|TRBJ2-2|TRBV5-1|NA
CASSRPTIGNTGELFF
TGCGCCAGCAGCCGGCCAACTATTGGGAACACCGGGGAGCTGTTTTTT
>NA|TRBJ1-2|TRBV5-1|TRBD1
CASSGRDRGDYGYTF
TGCGCCAGCAGCGGGCGGGACAGGGGGGACTATGGCTACACCTTC
>NA|TRBJ1-2|TRBV5-6|NA
CASSTGQTYFGYTF
TGTGCCAGCAGCACCGGACAGACCTATTTTGGCTACACCTTC
>NA|TRBJ2-5|TRBV27|NA
CASSFNRETQYF
TGTGCCAGCAGTTTTAACCGAGAGACCCAGTACTTC
>NA|TRBJ2-7|TRBV18|TRBD1
CATRQGDFYEQYF
TGTGCCACCCGACAGGGGGATTTCTACGAGCAGTACTTC
>NA|TRBJ1-3|TRBV4-3|NA
CASSQGLANSGNTIYF
TGCGCCAGCAGCCAAGGACTTGCCAACTCTGGAAACACCATATATTTT
>once|TRBJ1-4|TRBV11-2|TRBD1
CASSAGTGVGKLFF
TGTGCCAGCAGCGCCGGGACAGGGGTAGGAAAACTGTTTTTT
>NA|TRBJ2-5|TRBV2|NA
CASSPGPLQETQYF
TGTGCCAGCAGCCCCGGGCCCCTCCAAGAGACCCAGTACTTC
>NA|TRBJ2-3|TRBV6-1|TRBD2
CASRLAGRTDTQYF
TGTGCCAGCAGGCTAGCGGGACGCACAGATACGCAGTATTTT
>NA|TRBJ1-2|TRBV27|TRBD1
CASSLGWGRDRASSGYTF
TGTGCCAGCAGTTTAGGCTGGGGTCGGGACAGGGCCTCCTCTGGCTACACCTTC
>NA|TRBJ1-3|TRBV4-3|NA
CASSQARGTGNTIYF
TGCGCCAGCAGCCAAGCGAGGGGGACTGGAAACACCATATATTTT
>NA|TRBJ2-1|TRBV30|TRBD2
CAWSVSGGGHEQFF
TGTGCCTGGAGTGTCTCGGGAGGGGGTCATGAGCAGTTCTTC
>NA|TRBJ2-7|TRBV19|NA
CASSLHGTSSYEQYF
TGTGCCAGTAGTCTCCATGGGACTTCCTCCTACGAGCAGTACTTC
>NA|TRBJ1-1|TRBV6-6|TRBD1
CASSRRDRANTEAFF
TGTGCCAGCAGTCGCCGGGACAGGGCGAACACTGAAGCTTTCTTT
>NA|TRBJ2-5|TRBV12-5|TRBD1
CASGWGTGSETQYF
TGTGCTAGTGGTTGGGGGACAGGTTCCGAGACCCAGTACTTC